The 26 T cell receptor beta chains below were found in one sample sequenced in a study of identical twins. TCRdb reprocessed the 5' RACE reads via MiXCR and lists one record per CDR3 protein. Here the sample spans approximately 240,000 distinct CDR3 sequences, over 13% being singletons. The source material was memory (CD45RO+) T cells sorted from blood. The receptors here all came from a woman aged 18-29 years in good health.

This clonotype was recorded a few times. The CDR3 region has the DNA TGTGCCAGCAGCTACGACAGGGAAAGTGGCTACACCTTC. This codes for CASSYDRESGYTF. This chain links TRBV5-6 with TRBJ1-2, with 7 bases fitting TRBD1. Looked up from germline, CDR1 is SGHDT and CDR2 is YYEEEE. This CDR3 spans 13 amino acids. V dropped 3 bases and J dropped 7; count of bases not matched to a gene: 6.

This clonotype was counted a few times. The DNA for the CDR3 is TGCGCCAGCAGCTTCTCGGCAGGGAGGGAGTTGAGCACAGATACGCAGTATTTT. Translation: CASSFSAGRELSTDTQYF. V gene TRBV5-1 combines with J gene TRBJ2-3; 7 bases are shared with TRBD2. The length of the CDR3 is 18 residues. Trimming cost V 2 bases and J 0 bases; bases outside gene matches: 12. The germline CDR1 and CDR2 sequences are SGHRS and YFSETQ.

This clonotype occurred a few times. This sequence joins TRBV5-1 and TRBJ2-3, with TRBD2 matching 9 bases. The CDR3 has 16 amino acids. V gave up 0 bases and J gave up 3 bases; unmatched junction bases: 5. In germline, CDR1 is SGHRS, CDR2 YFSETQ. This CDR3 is CASSLASSGTTDTQYF. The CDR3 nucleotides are TGCGCCAGCAGCTTGGCTTCTAGCGGGACAACAGATACGCAGTATTTT.

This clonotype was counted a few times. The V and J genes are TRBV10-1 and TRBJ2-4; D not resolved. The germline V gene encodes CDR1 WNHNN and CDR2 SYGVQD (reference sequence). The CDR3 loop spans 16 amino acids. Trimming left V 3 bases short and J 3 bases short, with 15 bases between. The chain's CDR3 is CASSDVIRPVKNIQYF. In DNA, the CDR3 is TGCGCCAGCAGTGACGTGATCCGACCAGTCAAAAACATTCAGTACTTC.

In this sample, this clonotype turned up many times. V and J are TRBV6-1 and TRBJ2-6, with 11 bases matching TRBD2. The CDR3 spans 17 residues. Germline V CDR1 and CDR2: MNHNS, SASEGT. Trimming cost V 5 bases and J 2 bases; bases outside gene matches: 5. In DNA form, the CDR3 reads TGTGCCAGCAGTCTAGCGGGGGGCCTCACTGGGGCCAACGTCCTGACTTTC. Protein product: CASSLAGGLTGANVLTF.

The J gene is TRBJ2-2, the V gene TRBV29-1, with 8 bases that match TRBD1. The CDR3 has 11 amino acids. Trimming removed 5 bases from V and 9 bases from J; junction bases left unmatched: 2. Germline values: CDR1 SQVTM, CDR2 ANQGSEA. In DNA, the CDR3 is TGCAGCGTTTGGACAGGGTGGGAGCTGTTTTTT. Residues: CSVWTGWELFF.

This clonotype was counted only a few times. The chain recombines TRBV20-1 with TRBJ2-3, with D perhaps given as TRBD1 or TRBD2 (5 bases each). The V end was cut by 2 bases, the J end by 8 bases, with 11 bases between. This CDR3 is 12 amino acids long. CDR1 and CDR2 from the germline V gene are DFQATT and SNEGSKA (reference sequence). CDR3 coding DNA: TGCAGTGCTAGACTGGGACGGGGTACGCAGTATTTT. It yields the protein CSARLGRGTQYF.

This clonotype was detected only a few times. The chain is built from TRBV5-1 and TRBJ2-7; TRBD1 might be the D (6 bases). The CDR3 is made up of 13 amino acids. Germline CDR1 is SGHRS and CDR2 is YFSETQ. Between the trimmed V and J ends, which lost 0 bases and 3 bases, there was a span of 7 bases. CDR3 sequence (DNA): TGCGCCAGCAGCTTGGCAGGGGTCTACGAGCAGTACTTC. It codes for CASSLAGVYEQYF.

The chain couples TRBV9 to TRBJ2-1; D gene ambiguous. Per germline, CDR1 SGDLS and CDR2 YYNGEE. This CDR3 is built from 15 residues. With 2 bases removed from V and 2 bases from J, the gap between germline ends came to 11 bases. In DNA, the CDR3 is TGTGCCAGCAGCGTTGGTCTATCCCCCTACAATGAGCAGTTCTTC. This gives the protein CASSVGLSPYNEQFF.

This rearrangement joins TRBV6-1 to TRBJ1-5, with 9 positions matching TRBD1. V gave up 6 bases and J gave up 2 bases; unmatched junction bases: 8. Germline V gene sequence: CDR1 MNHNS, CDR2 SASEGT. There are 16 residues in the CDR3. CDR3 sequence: CASRGQGYGGNQPQHF. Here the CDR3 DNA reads TGTGCCAGCAGGGGACAGGGATACGGGGGCAATCAGCCCCAGCATTTT.

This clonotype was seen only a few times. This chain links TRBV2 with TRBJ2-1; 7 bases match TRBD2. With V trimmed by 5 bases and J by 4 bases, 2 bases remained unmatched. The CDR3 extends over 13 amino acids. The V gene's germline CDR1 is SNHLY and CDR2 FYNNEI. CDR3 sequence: CASSPGRYNEQFF. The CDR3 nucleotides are TGTGCCAGCAGTCCCGGGAGGTACAATGAGCAGTTCTTC.

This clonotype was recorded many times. The CDR3 loop reads CASSPRSSYEQYF. Here the CDR3 DNA reads TGTGCCAGCAGCCCCCGAAGCTCCTACGAGCAGTACTTC. The rearrangement links TRBV7-2 to TRBJ2-7; D is unclear. V lost 5 bases to trimming and J lost 0 bases, with 8 bases between them. Germline V gene data show CDR1 as SGHTA and CDR2 as FQGNSA. The CDR3 runs 13 residues.

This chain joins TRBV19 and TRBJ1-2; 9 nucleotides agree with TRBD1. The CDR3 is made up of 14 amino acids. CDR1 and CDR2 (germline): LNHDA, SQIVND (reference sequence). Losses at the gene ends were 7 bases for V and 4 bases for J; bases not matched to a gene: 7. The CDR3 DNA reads TGTGCCAGTACAACGCGGGACAGGGCCTATGGCTACACCTTC. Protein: CASTTRDRAYGYTF.

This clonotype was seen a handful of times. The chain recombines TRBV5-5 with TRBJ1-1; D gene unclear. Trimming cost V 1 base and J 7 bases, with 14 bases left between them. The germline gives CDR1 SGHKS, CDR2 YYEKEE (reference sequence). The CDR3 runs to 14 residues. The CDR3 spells CASSLPGGWGEAFF. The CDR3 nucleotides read TGTGCCAGCAGCTTGCCGGGAGGGTGGGGTGAAGCTTTCTTT.

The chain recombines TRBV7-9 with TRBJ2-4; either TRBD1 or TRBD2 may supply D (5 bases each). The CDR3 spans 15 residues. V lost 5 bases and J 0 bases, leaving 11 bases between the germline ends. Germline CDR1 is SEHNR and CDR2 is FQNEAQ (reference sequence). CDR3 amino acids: CASSHAGTAKNIQYF. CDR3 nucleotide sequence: TGTGCCAGCAGCCACGCCGGGACAGCCAAAAACATTCAGTACTTC.

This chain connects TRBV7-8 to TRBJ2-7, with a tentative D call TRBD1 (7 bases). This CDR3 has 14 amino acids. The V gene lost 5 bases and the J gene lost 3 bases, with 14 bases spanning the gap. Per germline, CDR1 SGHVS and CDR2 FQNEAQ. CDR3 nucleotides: TGTGCCAGCAGCCCAGGGGGGTACGACTACGAGCAGTACTTC. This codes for CASSPGGYDYEQYF.

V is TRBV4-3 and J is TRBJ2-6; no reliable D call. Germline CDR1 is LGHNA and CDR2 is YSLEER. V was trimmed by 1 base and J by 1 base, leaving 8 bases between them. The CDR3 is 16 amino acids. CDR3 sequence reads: CASSQAPYSGANVLTF. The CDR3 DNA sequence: TGCGCCAGCAGCCAAGCCCCATATTCTGGGGCCAACGTCCTGACTTTC.

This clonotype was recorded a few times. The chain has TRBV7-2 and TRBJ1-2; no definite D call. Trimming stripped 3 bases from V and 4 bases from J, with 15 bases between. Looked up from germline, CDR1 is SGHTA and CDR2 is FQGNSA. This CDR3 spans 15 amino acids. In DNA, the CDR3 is TGTGCCAGCAGCTTCTCCCCTTCGCTAATCTATGGCTACACCTTC. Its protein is CASSFSPSLIYGYTF. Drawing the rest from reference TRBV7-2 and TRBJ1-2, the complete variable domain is GAGVSQSPSNKVTEKGKDVELRCDPISGHTALYWYRQSLGQGLEFLIYFQGNSAPDKSGLPSDRFSAERTGGSVSTLTIQRTQQEDSAVYLCASSFSPSLIYGYTFGSGTRLTVV.

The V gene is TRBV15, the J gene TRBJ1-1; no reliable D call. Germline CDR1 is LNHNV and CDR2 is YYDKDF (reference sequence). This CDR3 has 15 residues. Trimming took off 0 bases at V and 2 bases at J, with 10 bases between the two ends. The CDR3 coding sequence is TGTGCCACCAGCAGAGAGAAGGGTCCCAACACTGAAGCTTTCTTT. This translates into CATSREKGPNTEAFF.

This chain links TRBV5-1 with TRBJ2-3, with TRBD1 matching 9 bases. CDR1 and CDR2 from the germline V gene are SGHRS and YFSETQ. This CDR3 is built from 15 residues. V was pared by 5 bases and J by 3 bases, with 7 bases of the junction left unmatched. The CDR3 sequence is CASRAGTGSTDTQYF. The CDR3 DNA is TGCGCCAGCAGGGCCGGGACAGGGAGTACAGATACGCAGTATTTT.

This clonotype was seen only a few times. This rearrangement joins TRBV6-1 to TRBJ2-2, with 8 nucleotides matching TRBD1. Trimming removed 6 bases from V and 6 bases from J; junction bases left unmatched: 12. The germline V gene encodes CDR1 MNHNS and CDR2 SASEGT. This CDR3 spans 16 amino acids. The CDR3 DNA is TGTGCCAGCAGCGTTGGACAGGGTTCCCCTCCCGGGGAGCTGTTTTTT. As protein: CASSVGQGSPPGELFF.

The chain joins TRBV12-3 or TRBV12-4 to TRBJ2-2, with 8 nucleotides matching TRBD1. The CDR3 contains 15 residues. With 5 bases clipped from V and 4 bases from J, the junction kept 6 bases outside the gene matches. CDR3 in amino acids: CASSPRTGSTGELFF. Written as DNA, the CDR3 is TGTGCCAGCAGTCCAAGGACAGGGTCCACCGGGGAGCTGTTTTTT.

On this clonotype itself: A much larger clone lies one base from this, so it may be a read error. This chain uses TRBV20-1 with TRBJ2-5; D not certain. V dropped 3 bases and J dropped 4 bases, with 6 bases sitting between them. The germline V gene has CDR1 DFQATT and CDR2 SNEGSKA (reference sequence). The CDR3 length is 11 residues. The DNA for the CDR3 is TGCAGTGCTAGGGCTAGAGAGACCCAGTACTTC. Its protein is CSARARETQYF.

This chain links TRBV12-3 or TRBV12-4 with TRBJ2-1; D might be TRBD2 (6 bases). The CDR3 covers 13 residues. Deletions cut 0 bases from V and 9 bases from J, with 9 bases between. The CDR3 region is CASSLAPRGEQFF. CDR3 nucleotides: TGTGCCAGCAGTTTAGCGCCGCGGGGTGAGCAGTTCTTC.

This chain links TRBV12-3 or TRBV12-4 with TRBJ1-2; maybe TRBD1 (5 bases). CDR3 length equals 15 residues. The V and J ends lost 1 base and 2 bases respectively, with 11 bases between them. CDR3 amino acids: CASSLGAGSNYGYTF. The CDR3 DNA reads TGTGCCAGCAGTTTAGGTGCAGGGAGCAACTATGGCTACACCTTC.

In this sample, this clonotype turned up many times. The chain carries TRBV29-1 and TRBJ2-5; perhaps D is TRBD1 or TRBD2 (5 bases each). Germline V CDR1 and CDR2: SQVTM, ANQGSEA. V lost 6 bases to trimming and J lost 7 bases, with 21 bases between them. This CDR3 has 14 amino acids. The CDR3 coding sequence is TGCAGCGTGGGGGACCTCGGCCCTGTGGGGACCCAGTACTTC. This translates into CSVGDLGPVGTQYF.